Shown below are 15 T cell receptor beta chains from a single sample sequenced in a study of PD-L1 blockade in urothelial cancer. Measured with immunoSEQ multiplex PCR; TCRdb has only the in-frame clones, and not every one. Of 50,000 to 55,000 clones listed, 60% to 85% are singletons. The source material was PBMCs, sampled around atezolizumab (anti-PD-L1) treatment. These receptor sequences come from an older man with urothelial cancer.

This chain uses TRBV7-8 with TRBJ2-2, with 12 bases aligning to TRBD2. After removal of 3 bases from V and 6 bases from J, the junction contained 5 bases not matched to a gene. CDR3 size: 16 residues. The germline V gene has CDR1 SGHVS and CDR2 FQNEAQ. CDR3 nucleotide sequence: TGTGCCAGCAGCTTCCAACTAGCGGGGGGCCCCGGGGAGCTGTTTTTT. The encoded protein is CASSFQLAGGPGELFF.

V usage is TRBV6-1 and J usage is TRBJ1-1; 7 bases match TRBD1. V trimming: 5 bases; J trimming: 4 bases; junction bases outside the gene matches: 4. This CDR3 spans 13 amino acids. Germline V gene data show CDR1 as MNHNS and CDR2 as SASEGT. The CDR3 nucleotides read TGTGCCAGCAGTTCCCAGGGGGGCACTGAAGCTTTCTTT. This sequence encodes CASSSQGGTEAFF.

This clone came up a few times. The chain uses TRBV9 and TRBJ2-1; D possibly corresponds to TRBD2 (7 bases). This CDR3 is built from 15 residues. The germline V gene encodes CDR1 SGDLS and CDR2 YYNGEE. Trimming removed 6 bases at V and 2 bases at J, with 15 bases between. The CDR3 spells CASTIGGAPYNEQFF. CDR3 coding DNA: TGTGCCAGCACCATAGGGGGGGCCCCCTACAATGAGCAGTTCTTC.

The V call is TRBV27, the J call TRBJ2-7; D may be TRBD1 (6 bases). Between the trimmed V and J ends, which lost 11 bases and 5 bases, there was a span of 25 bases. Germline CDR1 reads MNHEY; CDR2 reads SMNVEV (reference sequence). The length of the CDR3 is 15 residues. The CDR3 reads CAYSQGSSPPHEQYF. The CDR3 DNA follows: TGTGCCTATTCTCAGGGGAGTAGCCCGCCGCACGAGCAGTACTTC.

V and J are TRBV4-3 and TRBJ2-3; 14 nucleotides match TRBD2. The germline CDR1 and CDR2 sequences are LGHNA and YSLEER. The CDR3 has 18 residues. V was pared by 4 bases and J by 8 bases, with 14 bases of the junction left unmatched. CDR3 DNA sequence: TGCGCCAGCAGCCCCGGGACTAGCGGGGGAGGAGCACGGGGTACGCAGTATTTT. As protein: CASSPGTSGGGARGTQYF.

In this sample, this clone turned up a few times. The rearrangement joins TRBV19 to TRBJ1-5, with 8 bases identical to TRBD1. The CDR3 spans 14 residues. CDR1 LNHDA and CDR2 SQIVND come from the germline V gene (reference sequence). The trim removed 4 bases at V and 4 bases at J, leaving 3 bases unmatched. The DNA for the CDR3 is TGTGCCAGTAGTAGGGACAGGTTTAATCAGCCCCAGCATTTT. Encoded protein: CASSRDRFNQPQHF.

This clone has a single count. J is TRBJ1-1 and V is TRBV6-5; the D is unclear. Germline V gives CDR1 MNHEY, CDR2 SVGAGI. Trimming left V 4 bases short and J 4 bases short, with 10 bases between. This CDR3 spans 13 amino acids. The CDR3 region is CASSSQVRTEAFF. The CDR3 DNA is TGTGCCAGCAGTTCCCAGGTTCGCACTGAAGCTTTCTTT.

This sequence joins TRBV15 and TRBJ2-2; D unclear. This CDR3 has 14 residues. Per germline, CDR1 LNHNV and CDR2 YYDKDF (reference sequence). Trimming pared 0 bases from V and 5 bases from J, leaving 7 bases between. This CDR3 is CATSREPRTGELFF. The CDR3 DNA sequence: TGTGCCACCAGCAGAGAACCGAGGACCGGGGAGCTGTTTTTT.

The CDR3 protein is CASSLYASGSYEQYF. CDR3 DNA sequence: TGCGCCAGCAGCTTGTATGCTAGCGGGAGTTACGAGCAGTACTTC. The rearrangement uses TRBV5-1 and TRBJ2-7; TRBD2 matches at 10 bases. CDR3 length equals 15 residues. The junction had 5 bases not matched to a gene; V was cut back by 1 base and J by 4 bases. Germline values: CDR1 SGHRS, CDR2 YFSETQ. Full variable domain (outside the CDR3, taken from reference TRBV5-1 and TRBJ2-7): KAGVTQTPRYLIKTRGQQVTLSCSPISGHRSVSWYQQTPGQGLQFLFEYFSETQRNKGNFPGRFSGRQFSNSRSEMNVSTLELGDSALYLCASSLYASGSYEQYFGPGTRLTVT.

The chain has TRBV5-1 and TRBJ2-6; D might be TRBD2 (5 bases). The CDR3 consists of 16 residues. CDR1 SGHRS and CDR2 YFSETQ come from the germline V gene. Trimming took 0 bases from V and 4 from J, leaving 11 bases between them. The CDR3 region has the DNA TGCGCCAGCAGCTTGGAACCGGGGTCCGGGGCCAACGTCCTGACTTTC. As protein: CASSLEPGSGANVLTF.

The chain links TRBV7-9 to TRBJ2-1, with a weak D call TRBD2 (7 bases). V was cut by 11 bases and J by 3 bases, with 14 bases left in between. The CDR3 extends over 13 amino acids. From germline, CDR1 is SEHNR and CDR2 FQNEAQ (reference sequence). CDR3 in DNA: TGTGCCGAACAGGGCGGGAGCTACAATGAGCAGTTCTTC. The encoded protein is CAEQGGSYNEQFF.

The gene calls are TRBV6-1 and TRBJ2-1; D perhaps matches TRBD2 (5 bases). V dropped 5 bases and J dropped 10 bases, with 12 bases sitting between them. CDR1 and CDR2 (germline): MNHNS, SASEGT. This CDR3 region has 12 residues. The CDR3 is CASSNGVREQFF. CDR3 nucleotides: TGTGCCAGCAGTAACGGGGTCCGCGAGCAGTTCTTC.

CDR3 DNA sequence: TGTGCCAGCAGCTTAGCGTCCGGACAGGGGGGCTATGGCTACACCTTC. This translates into CASSLASGQGGYGYTF. This chain joins TRBV7-9 and TRBJ1-2; 10 nucleotides agree with TRBD1. CDR1 is SEHNR, CDR2 FQNEAQ, per germline (reference sequence). There are 16 residues in the CDR3. Trimming cost V 0 bases and J 4 bases; bases outside gene matches: 5.

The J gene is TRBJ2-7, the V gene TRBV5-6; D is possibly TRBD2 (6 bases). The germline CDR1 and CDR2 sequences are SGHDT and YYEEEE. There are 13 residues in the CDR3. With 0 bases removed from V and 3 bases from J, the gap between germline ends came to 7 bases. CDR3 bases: TGTGCCAGCAGCTTGGGGGGGGACTACGAGCAGTACTTC. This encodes CASSLGGDYEQYF. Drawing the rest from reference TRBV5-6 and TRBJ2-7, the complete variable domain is DAGVTQSPTHLIKTRGQQVTLRCSPKSGHDTVSWYQQALGQGPQFIFQYYEEEERQRGNFPDRFSGHQFPNYSSELNVNALLLGDSALYLCASSLGGDYEQYFGPGTRLTVT.

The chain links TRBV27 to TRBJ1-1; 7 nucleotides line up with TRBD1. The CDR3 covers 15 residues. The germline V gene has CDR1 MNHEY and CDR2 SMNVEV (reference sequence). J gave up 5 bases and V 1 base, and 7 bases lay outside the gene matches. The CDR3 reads CASSLWGQMGTEAFF. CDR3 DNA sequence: TGTGCCAGCAGTTTATGGGGACAGATGGGTACTGAAGCTTTCTTT.